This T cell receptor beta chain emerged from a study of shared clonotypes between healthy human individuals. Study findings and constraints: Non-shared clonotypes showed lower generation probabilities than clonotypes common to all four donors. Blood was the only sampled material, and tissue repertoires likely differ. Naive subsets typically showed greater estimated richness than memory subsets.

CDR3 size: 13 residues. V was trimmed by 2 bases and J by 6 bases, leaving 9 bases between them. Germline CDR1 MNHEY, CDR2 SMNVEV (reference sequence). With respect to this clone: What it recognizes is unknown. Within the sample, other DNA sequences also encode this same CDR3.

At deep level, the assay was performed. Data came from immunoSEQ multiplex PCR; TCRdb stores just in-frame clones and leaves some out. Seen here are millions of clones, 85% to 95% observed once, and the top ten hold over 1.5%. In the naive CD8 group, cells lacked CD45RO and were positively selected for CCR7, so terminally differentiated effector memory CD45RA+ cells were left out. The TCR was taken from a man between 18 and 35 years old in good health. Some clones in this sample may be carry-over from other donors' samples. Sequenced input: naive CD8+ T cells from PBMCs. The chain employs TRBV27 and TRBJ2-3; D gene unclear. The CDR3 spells CASSLLVEDTQYF. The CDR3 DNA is TGTGCCAGCAGTTTACTAGTGGAGGATACGCAGTATTTT.